This TCR beta chain comes out of a study of T cells in Graves' hyperthyroidism and ophthalmopathy. Study context: Pretreatment peripheral blood was obtained at initial diagnosis. Study conclusions and caveats: Ophthalmopathy and stable hyperthyroidism were separated by a 13 V-J model.

TCR beta CDR3 regions were amplified from RNA transcripts. Researchers ran a first-round RT-PCR on the TCR CDR3 using the HTBI primer set. A single record per CDR3 protein comes from TCRdb applying MiXCR to the multiplex PCR reads. The sample holds roughly 530,000 distinct CDR3 sequences, about a sixth seen once. Details on this clonotype: What it recognizes is unknown.

Disease duration was under 3 months in the ophthalmopathy patients, who also had a Clinical Activity Score of at least 3 and a NOSPECS grade of at least 4. Diagnostic decisions used clinical symptoms, serum thyroxine and TRAb, thyroid ultrasound and orbital computed tomography. V was clipped by 4 bases and J by 6 bases, with 9 bases between them. The CDR3 length is 12 residues. Germline CDR1 is SQVTM and CDR2 is ANQGSEA. The chain is built from TRBV29-1 and TRBJ2-2; maybe TRBD2 (6 bases). Sample: blood. This TCR was sampled from a woman under 30 with Graves' ophthalmopathy. CDR3 protein: CSVVRDSGELFF. The CDR3 region has the DNA TGCAGCGTTGTACGGGACTCCGGGGAGCTGTTTTTT.